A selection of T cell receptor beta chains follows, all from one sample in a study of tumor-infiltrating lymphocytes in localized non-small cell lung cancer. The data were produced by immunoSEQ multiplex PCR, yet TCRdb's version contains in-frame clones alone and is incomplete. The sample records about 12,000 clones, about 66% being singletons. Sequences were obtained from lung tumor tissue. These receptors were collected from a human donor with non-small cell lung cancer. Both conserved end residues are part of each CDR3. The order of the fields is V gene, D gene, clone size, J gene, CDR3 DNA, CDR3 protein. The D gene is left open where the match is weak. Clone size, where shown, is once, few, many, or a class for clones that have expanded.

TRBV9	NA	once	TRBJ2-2	TGTGCCAGCAGCATAGCTCAGGGCGGCACCGGGGAGCTGTTTTTT	CASSIAQGGTGELFF
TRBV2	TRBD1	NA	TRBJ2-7	TGTGCCAGCAGTGGACAGGGGATCGAGCAGTACTTC	CASSGQGIEQYF
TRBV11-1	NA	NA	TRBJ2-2	TGTGCCAGCAGCTTAAGACGGCCGCCGGACACCGGGGAGCTGTTTTTT	CASSLRRPPDTGELFF
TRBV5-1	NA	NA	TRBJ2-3	TGCGCCAGCAGCTTGGAAGGAGATACGCAGTATTTT	CASSLEGDTQYF
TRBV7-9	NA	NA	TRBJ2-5	TGTGCCAGCAGCTTACACCCCCCTAGGGAAGAGACCCAGTACTTC	CASSLHPPREETQYF
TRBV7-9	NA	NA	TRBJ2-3	TGTGCCAGCAGCTCGCGGAGAGCGTCTAGCACAGATACGCAGTATTTT	CASSSRRASSTDTQYF
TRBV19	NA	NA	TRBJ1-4	TGTGCCAGTAGCCCCGGTACAGCAACTAATGAAAAACTGTTTTTT	CASSPGTATNEKLFF
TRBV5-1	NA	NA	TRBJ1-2	TGCGCCAGCAGCTTGGAGGCAGGGAATGGCTACACCTTC	CASSLEAGNGYTF
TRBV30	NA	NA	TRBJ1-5	TGTGCCTGGAGTACCCAGTACAATCAGCCCCAGCATTTT	CAWSTQYNQPQHF
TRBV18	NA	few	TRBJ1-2	TGTGCCAGCTCGCTTCCCCGCGGGGGCGAAGGCTACACCTTC	CASSLPRGGEGYTF